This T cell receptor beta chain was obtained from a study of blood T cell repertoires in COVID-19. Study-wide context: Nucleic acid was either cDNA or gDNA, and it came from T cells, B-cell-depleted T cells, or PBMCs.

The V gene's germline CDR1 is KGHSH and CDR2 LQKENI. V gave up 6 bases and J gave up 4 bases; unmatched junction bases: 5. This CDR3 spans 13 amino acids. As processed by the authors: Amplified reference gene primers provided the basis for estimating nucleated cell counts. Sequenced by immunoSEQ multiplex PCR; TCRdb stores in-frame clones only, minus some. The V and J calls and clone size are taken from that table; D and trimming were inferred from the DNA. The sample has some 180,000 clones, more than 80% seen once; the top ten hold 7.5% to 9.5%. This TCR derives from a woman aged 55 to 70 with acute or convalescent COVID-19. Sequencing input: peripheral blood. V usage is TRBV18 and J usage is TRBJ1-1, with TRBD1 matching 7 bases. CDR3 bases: TGTGCCAGCTCTCAGAACAGGGGCACTGAAGCTTTCTTT. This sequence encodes CASSQNRGTEAFF. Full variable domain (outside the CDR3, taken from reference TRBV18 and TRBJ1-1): NAGVMQNPRHLVRRRGQEARLRCSPMKGHSHVYWYRQLPEEGLKFMVYLQKENIIDESGMPKERFSAEFPKEGPSILRIQQVVRGDSAAYFCASSQNRGTEAFFGQGTRLTVV.